This TCR beta chain derives from a study of shared clonotypes between healthy human individuals. The overall study: Donors consisted of two women and three men between 18 and 49.

TCRdb's copy holds only in-frame clones and misses some; the assay was immunoSEQ multiplex PCR. The sample carries roughly 700,000 clones, roughly 87% recorded once. V lost 0 bases, J lost 10 bases, and 10 bases lay in between. This CDR3 is built from 13 residues. Germline V lookup: CDR1 SGHDN, CDR2 FVKESK. To note about this clone: Its matching antigen is unknown.

Findings of the study overall: A handful of donors had 4% to 5% of their naive CD4 clonotypes in common. Estimated richness values were generally larger in naive subsets than in memory subsets.

The specimen sequenced was memory CD8+ T cells from PBMCs. The subset denotes: CD45RO+ cells pooled with CCR7-negative TemRA cells. This TCR was sampled from a man aged 18-30 years in good health. Some clones in this sample may be carry-over from other donors' samples. V gene TRBV14 combines with J gene TRBJ2-1, with D perhaps matching TRBD1 (6 bases). The CDR3 DNA sequence: TGTGCCAGCAGCCAAGAAGAGGGGGAGGAGCAGTTCTTC. It specifies CASSQEEGEEQFF. Looking up the rest from reference TRBV14 and TRBJ2-1 gives the full variable domain: EAGVTQFPSHSVIEKGQTVTLRCDPISGHDNLYWYRRVMGKEIKFLLHFVKESKQDESGMPNNRFLAERTGGTYSTLKVQPAELEDSGVYFCASSQEEGEEQFFGPGTRLTVL.